This T cell receptor beta chain is drawn from a study of graft-versus-host responses after intestinal transplantation. Study overall: All of the recipients had induction that used anti-thymocyte globulin, then tacrolimus and steroids for around three years.

Overall study results and limits: Subjects displaying graft-donor T cell macrochimerism possessed elevated graft-versus-host to host-versus-graft clonal ratios inside allografts. Ileal or blood samples showed some GvH clones first, and such clones were also found in recipient marrow.

Generated by immunoSEQ multiplex PCR, the TCRdb table keeps only in-frame clones and is missing some. Of about 88,000 clones in the sample, roughly 90% were seen once. This clone has a single count. Its antigen is undetermined. The CDR3 is 14 amino acids. Per the germline V gene, CDR1 is SEHNR and CDR2 is FQNEAQ (reference sequence). The V gene lost 5 bases and the J gene lost 0 bases, with 10 bases spanning the gap. The sample here was unstimulated CD4+ T cells sorted from spleen or lymph node cells, taken before intestinal transplant. The chain employs TRBV7-9 and TRBJ1-1; no reliable D call. The sequence was obtained from a human donor who received an intestinal transplant. The chain's CDR3 is CASSRGGLNTEAFF. In DNA form, the CDR3 reads TGTGCCAGCAGCCGCGGAGGGCTGAACACTGAAGCTTTCTTT.